This T cell receptor (beta chain) was recorded in a study of blood T cell repertoires in COVID-19. Overall study context: Collection of acute and convalescent COVID-19 samples took place in the United States, Italy and Spain. Nucleic acid was either cDNA or gDNA, and it came from T cells, B-cell-depleted T cells, or PBMCs.

This clone has a handful of counts. V lost 1 base to trimming and J lost 6 bases, with 7 bases between them. CDR1 and CDR2 from the germline V gene are SGHRS and YFSETQ. The CDR3 totals 12 residues. How the authors handled the data: From reference gene primer amplification, estimates of nucleated cell counts were derived. Data came from immunoSEQ multiplex PCR; TCRdb stores just in-frame clones and leaves some out. Clonal size and the V and J genes are those of that table, whereas D and trimming came from the DNA. The data contain 200,000 to 300,000 clones, around 90% of them seen just once; the ten biggest clones take up more than 0.8%.

The sequence came from a young man with COVID-19, enrolled during active disease. The sample comprised peripheral blood. The chain employs TRBV5-1 and TRBJ1-2; D not certain. CDR3 coding DNA: TGCGCCAGCAGCTTGCAGAATCATGGCTACACCTTC. This codes for CASSLQNHGYTF.